This T cell receptor beta chain was documented in a study of CD8 T cell repertoires and HIV-1 epitope variants (dated by TCRdb to about 2020). As for the study more broadly: Twenty-five peptides representing autologous and known Gag and Nef epitope variants were each used to stimulate T cells in separate culture wells. The control conditions were a CMV, EBV and flu peptide pool, the Ebola AY9 epitope as a negative control, and a well with no peptide. Three Gag epitope families and Nef HW9 and YT9 were included among the tested epitopes. T cells were enriched using the EasySep Human T Cell Enrichment Kit and were co-cultured with equal numbers of autologous T cell-negative cells serving as antigen-presenting cells. Cultures ran for about 10 days in IMDM with gentamicin, with half-media changes on days 3 and 7 adding IL-2, IL-7 and IL-15. An aliquot of 1M T cells was saved as an uncultured baseline condition, separate from the 75 to 95 T cell cultures. Running each culture condition in triplicate, except for one peptide done in duplicate, gave a total of approximately 83 T cell cultures. Study-wide findings and limitations: The study identified roughly ten antigen-specific TCR beta clonotypes, roughly 6 of which appeared to be cross-reactive for autologous or known escape epitope variants. Four to six clonotypes recognized the Nef KF9 family and one the HW9 family, with no responses to the TAALDMSHF plasma variant. Only TCR beta chains were identified by the assay, and proliferation to antigen, not T cell function or cytokine profile, was indicated.

The EasySep Human CD8+ T Cell Enrichment Kit was used on day 10 to isolate CD8+ T cells from every culture. TCR beta CDR3 regions were sequenced at survey depth on the immunoSEQ platform. The QIAamp DNA micro kit was used to extract genomic DNA from every cultured and uncultured CD8+ T cell population. Per the authors' processing: Any sample with under 5,000 productive reads was excluded, and this exclusion removed about 7% of the roughly 80 cultures stimulated with HIV peptides. A MANAFEST web app trimmed sequences to CDR3 and removed nonproductive sequences, CDR3s under 5 amino acids, and those not starting C or ending F/W. Clonotypes were classified as antigen-specific only if expansion was observed in at least 2 of 3 replicates versus the no-peptide control at FDR 0.01, only within one epitope family. Specific clonotypes also needed at least fivefold higher frequency than in wells stimulated with peptides from other epitope families. Imported from immuneACCESS, the table was reduced by TCRdb to in-frame sequences with V and J called. These copies leave out some clones; in studies compared against another copy, an unresolved V gene accounts for under half, and the cause of the remainder is not known. For V, J and clone size, that table is used; D and trimming come from the DNA. Across this sample there are some 5,000 clones, with roughly 67% seen only once. Of the sample, roughly 47% falls within the top ten clones.

The germline V gene (reference sequence) provides CDR1 LNHDA and CDR2 SQIVND. Trimming costs V 10 bases and J 11 bases, and their ends lie 18 bases apart. Spanning cysteine to phenylalanine, the CDR3 consists of 12 amino acids. The DNA shown is the 36-base CDR3, in frame from base 1. Points on this clone: It has no known antigen specificity. No base qualities exist here, and no much larger clone lies one base off it.

The receptor comes from a male donor with HIV. The sequenced material came from cultured CD8+ T cells derived from PBMCs. The receptor chain draws on TRBV19 and TRBJ1-5, with the D gene too uncertain to name. The CDR3 protein sequence reads: CATSNGRKTQHF. The sequence in DNA is TGTGCCACCTCCAATGGTCGGAAGACCCAGCATTTT. The reference TRBV19 and TRBJ1-5 proteins fill in what lies around the CDR3, so the full variable domain reads DGGITQSPKYLFRKEGQNVTLSCEQNLNHDAMYWYRQDPGQGLRLIYYSQIVNDFQKGDIAEGYSVSREKKESFPLTVTSAQKNPTAFYLCATSNGRKTQHFGDGTRLSIL.